One and the same sample provided the 9 T cell receptor beta chains below, sequenced in a study of tumor-infiltrating lymphocytes in primary liver carcinoma. cDNA specific to TCR beta was made from around 530 ng of total RNA, with a constant-region primer employed for priming. Libraries of TCR beta came from three nested multiplex PCR rounds with slightly modified ARM-PCR. TRBV1-TRBV30 forward primers paired with a C-beta reverse primer drove the first two PCR rounds, ten to eleven cycles each. TCRdb used MiXCR to reprocess the multiplex PCR reads, holding one entry per CDR3 protein. Found here are about 350,000 distinct CDR3 sequences, about 65% of them singletons; the top ten hold under 8.5%. Alongside blood RNA obtained from unsorted whole blood, germline DNA was also extracted. Source material: peripheral blood. The receptors stem from a man between 35 and 55 years old with primary liver carcinoma and hepatitis B virus infection.

The rearrangement links TRBV5-4 to TRBJ2-3; 11 bases line up with TRBD1. The germline V gene has CDR1 SGHNT and CDR2 YYREEE (reference sequence). With V trimmed by 4 bases and J by 2 bases, 6 bases remained unmatched. The CDR3 consists of 16 residues. CDR3 in DNA: TGTGCCAGCAGCGGCGGGACAGGGGGAGACACAGATACGCAGTATTTT. Protein sequence: CASSGGTGGDTDTQYF.

The chain uses TRBV5-1 and TRBJ2-5; tentatively, D is TRBD2 (6 bases). The CDR3 runs to 15 residues. The germline CDR1 and CDR2 sequences are SGHRS and YFSETQ. Trimming pared 6 bases from V and 5 bases from J, leaving 20 bases between. CDR3 sequence reads: CASIMTALASETQYF. The CDR3 coding sequence is TGCGCCAGCATCATGACCGCGCTAGCGTCGGAGACCCAGTACTTC.

About this clonotype itself: Given a much more abundant clone one base away, this may be a read error. The chain links TRBV12-3 or TRBV12-4 to TRBJ2-2; maybe TRBD1 (5 bases). The CDR3 covers 14 residues. The CDR3 region has the DNA TGTGCCAGCAGTTTTGACAGAGTCACCCGGGAGCTGTTTTTT. It is translated as CASSFDRVTRELFF.

The rearrangement uses TRBV20-1 and TRBJ1-1; the D is unclear. There are 11 residues in the CDR3. Germline assignment: CDR1 DFQATT and CDR2 SNEGSKA (reference sequence). V gave up 0 bases and J gave up 11 bases, with 10 bases separating them. The CDR3 nucleotides read TGCAGTGCTAGAGATTACGGCCGTGCTTTCTTT. The encoded protein is CSARDYGRAFF.

Worth noting for this clonotype: A clone one base away is much larger, so this may be a read error. The rearrangement links TRBV5-5 to TRBJ2-5; the D gene is possibly TRBD1 (6 bases). The CDR3 sequence is 15 residues long. The germline V gene has CDR1 SGHKS and CDR2 YYEKEE (reference sequence). Trimming took off 4 bases at V and 1 base at J, with 14 bases between the two ends. The CDR3 region has the DNA TGTGCCAGCAGCCCGACCCTGACAGGCCAAGAGACCCAGTACTTC. Translating it yields CASSPTLTGQETQYF.

Notes on this clonotype: Just one base apart from a much larger clone, this may be a read error. The chain uses TRBV6-1 and TRBJ1-3, with 10 bases that match TRBD1. The CDR3 length is 17 residues. Germline assignment: CDR1 MNHNS and CDR2 SASEGT. The CDR3: CASSEAPWTGGGNAIYF. The CDR3 DNA sequence: TGTGCCAGCAGTGAAGCTCCTTGGACAGGGGGAGGAAACGCCATATATTTT.

As regards this clonotype: This may arise from a read error, as a much more abundant clone is one base away. The chain employs TRBV7-9 and TRBJ1-2; the D gene is possibly TRBD1 (6 bases). This CDR3 is 15 amino acids long. The V gene's germline CDR1 is SEHNR and CDR2 FQNEAQ (reference sequence). The V end was cut by 5 bases, the J end by 6 bases, with 19 bases between. This chain's CDR3 is CASSPLPDRFHGYTF. In DNA, the CDR3 is TGTGCCAGCAGCCCGCTCCCGGACAGATTCCATGGCTACACCTTC.

In regard to this clonotype: The junction does not match germline at one end; this may be a read error. This sequence joins TRBV11-2 and TRBJ1-1, with D perhaps matching TRBD1 (6 bases). The CDR3 consists of 13 residues. CDR1 is SGHAT, CDR2 FQNNGV, per germline. CDR3 amino acids: CTSSLDRTTEVFF. CDR3 DNA: TGTACCAGCAGCTTAGACAGGACCACTGAAGTTTTCTTT.

The table lists this clonotype with a few counts. The V and J genes are TRBV30 and TRBJ2-3; D uncertain. Germline V gene data show CDR1 as GTSNPN and CDR2 as SVGIG (reference sequence). This CDR3 is built from 13 residues. Trimming took 3 bases from V and 0 from J, leaving 7 bases between them. The CDR3 coding sequence is TGTGCCTGGAGCCCGGCTAGCACAGATACGCAGTATTTT. Its protein is CAWSPASTDTQYF.